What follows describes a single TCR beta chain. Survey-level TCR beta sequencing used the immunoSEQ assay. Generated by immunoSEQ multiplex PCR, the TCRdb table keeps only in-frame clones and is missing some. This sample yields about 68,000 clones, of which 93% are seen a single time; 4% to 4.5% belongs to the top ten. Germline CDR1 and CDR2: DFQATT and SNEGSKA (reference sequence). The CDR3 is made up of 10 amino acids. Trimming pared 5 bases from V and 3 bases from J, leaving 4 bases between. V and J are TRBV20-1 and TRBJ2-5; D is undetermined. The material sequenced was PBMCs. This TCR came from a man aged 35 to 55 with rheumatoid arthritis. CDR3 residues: CSAYKETQYF. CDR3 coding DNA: TGCAGTGCTTATAAAGAGACCCAGTACTTC.